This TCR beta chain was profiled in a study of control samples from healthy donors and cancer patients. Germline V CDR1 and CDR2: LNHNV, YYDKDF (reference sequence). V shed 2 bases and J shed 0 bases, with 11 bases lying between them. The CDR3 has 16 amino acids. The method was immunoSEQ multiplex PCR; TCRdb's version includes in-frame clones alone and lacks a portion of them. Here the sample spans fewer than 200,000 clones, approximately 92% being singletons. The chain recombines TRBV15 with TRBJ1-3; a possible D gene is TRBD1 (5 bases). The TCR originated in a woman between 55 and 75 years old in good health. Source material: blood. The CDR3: CATSRLRQSSGNTIYF. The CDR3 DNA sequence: TGTGCCACCAGCAGACTAAGACAGTCCTCTGGAAACACCATATATTTT.